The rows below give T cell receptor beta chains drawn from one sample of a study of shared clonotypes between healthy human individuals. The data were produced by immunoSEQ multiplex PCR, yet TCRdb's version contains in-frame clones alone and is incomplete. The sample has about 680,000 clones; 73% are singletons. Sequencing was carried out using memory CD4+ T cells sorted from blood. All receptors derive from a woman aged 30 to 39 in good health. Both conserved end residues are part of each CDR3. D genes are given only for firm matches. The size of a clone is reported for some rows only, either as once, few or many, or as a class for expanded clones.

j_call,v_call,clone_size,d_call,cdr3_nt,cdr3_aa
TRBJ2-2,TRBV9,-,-,TGTGCCAGCAGCGTAACGCCAGGGGCCGGCGGGGAGCTGTTTTTT,CASSVTPGAGGELFF
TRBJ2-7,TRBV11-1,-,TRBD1,TGTGCCAGCAGCTTGGACAGGCTCTACGAGCAGTACTTC,CASSLDRLYEQYF
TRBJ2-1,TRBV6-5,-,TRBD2,TGTGCCAGCAGTGTGACTAGCGCACCGCACAATGAGCAGTTCTTC,CASSVTSAPHNEQFF
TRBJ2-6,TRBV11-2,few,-,TGTGCCAGCAGCTTAAGGGGGGAGCGCATCTCTGGGGCCAACGTCCTGACTTTC,CASSLRGERISGANVLTF
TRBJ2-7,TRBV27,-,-,TGTGCCAGCAGTTTCCAGGACGGGTACGAGCAGTACTTC,CASSFQDGYEQYF
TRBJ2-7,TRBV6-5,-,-,TGTGCCAGCAGTTACCTGGCAGGGGCCAGGAGGGAGCAGTACTTC,CASSYLAGARREQYF
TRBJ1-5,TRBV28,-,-,TGTGCCAGCAGCACCCCGGGGGCAGGCGATCAGCCCCAGCATTTT,CASSTPGAGDQPQHF
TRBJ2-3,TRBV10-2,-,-,TGCGCCAGCAGGCGGGGACGACTCACAGATACGCAGTATTTT,CASRRGRLTDTQYF
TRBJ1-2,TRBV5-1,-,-,TGCGCCAGCAGCTTGGGGACAGAGACCTATGGCTACACCTTC,CASSLGTETYGYTF
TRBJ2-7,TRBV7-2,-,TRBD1,TGTGCCAGCAGCTTAGTGCCACCGGGACAGGGAGTTCCCTACGAGCAGTACTTC,CASSLVPPGQGVPYEQYF
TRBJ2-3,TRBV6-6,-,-,TGTGCCAGCAGTAGCACAGATACGCAGTATTTT,CASSSTDTQYF
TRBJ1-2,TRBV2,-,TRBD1,TGTGCCATCGCGACAGGGGGCTGGGGCTACACCTTC,CAIATGGWGYTF
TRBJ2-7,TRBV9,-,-,TGTGCCAGCAGCGTAGAAGCAGGAAAAGGGTCCTACGAGCAGTACTTC,CASSVEAGKGSYEQYF
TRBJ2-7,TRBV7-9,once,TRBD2,TGTGCCAGCAGCTTAGTGGTAGCGGGAGGATACGAGCAGTACTTC,CASSLVVAGGYEQYF
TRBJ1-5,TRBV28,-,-,TGTGCCAGCAACCCGCACAGCACGGGGCCCCAGCATTTT,CASNPHSTGPQHF
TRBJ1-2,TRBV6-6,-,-,TGTGCCAGCAGTTTGGAAGGAGGCGATGGCTACACCTTC,CASSLEGGDGYTF
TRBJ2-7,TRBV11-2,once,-,TGTGCCAGCAGCTCCGAACTAGGGGCGATCTACGAGCAGTACTTC,CASSSELGAIYEQYF
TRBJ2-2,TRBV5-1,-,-,TGCGCCAGCAGCTACGACAAGACCAACGGGGAGCTGTTTTTT,CASSYDKTNGELFF
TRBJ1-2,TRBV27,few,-,TGTGCCAGCAGTTTGTCCGGGGGACCTCTCTATGGCTACACCTTC,CASSLSGGPLYGYTF
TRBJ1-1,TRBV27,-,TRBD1,TGTGCCAGCAGTTCCCTCGGACAGGGTAGGGCCACTGAAGCTTTCTTT,CASSSLGQGRATEAFF
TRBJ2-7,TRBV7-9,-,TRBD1,TGTGCCAGCAGTTACCTGCAGGGGGCGGGCCGCGAGCAGTACTTC,CASSYLQGAGREQYF
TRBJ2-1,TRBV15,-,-,TGTGCCACCAGCAGAGGTGGGCAGGGCAATGAGCAGTTCTTC,CATSRGGQGNEQFF
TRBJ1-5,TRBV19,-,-,TGTGCCAGTAGTACGCCAGAAAAATATAGCAATCAGCCCCAGCATTTT,CASSTPEKYSNQPQHF
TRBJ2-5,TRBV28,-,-,TGTGCCAGCAGTTTCGGGAGCGGAGAGACCCAGTACTTC,CASSFGSGETQYF
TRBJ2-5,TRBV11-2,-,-,TGTGCCAGCAGCTTAGGGGCGGGTAGCGGCCAAGAGACCCAGTACTTC,CASSLGAGSGQETQYF
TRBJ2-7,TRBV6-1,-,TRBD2,TGTGCCAGCAGTGAACAGGGGTTAATTAGCGGGAGCCCCTACGAGCAGTACTTC,CASSEQGLISGSPYEQYF
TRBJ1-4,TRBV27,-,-,TGTGCCAGCAGTCCCCAAACACTCCCTAATGAAAAACTGTTTTTT,CASSPQTLPNEKLFF
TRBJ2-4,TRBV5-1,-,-,TGCGCCAGCAGCCACTCAGGGGGGAATACCTACAGTACACTAGCCAAAAACATTCAGTACTTC,CASSHSGGNTYSTLAKNIQYF
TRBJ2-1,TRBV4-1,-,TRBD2,TGCGCCAGCAGCGCCCTAGCGGGTTCCTACAATGAGCAGTTCTTC,CASSALAGSYNEQFF
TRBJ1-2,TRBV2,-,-,TGTGCCAGCAGTGGGGGACGTTCACAGGGCGGCTATGGCTACACCTTC,CASSGGRSQGGYGYTF
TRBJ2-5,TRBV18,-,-,TGTGCCAGCTCACCAGGGACGCAAGAGACCCAGTACTTC,CASSPGTQETQYF
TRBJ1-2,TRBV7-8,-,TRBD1,TGTGCCAGCAGCCCCCGGGACAGAAGCTATGGCTACACCTTC,CASSPRDRSYGYTF
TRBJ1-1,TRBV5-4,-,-,TGTGCCAGCAGCTCAATTGGACTCGCCTCTGAAGCTTTCTTT,CASSSIGLASEAFF
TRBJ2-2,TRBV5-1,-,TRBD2,TGCGCCAGCAGCTTTCTCTACCGGCTAGCGGGCCCGGGGAACACCGGGGAGCTGTTTTTT,CASSFLYRLAGPGNTGELFF
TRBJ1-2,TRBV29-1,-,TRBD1,TGCAGCGTTGAAGACCAACAGGGGGTAAATGGCTACACCTTC,CSVEDQQGVNGYTF
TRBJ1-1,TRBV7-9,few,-,TGTGCCAAAAGCCCAGTGAACACTGAAGCTTTCTTT,CAKSPVNTEAFF
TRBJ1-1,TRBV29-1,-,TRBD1,TGCAGCGTAGACCGGGACAGCACTGAAGCTTTCTTT,CSVDRDSTEAFF
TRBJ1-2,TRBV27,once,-,TGTGCCAGTAGAACCCTAGGCACCAGCTATCTTGGCTACACCTTC,CASRTLGTSYLGYTF